The rows below give T cell receptor beta chains drawn from one sample of a study of early stage breast cancer tumors. Measured with immunoSEQ multiplex PCR; TCRdb has only the in-frame clones, and not every one. Of about 19,000 clones listed, more than 70% were seen once; the top ten hold about 1.7%. Sequencing was carried out using blood. All receptors derive from a person aged 65-85 years with breast cancer. The CDR3 runs from the conserved cysteine through the conserved F or W. The order of the fields is J gene, D gene, clone size, V gene, CDR3 protein, CDR3 DNA. A D gene is named only where the DNA matches it firmly. Part of the rows lack a size; the others show once, few, many or a class for expanded clones.

>TRBJ1-3|NA|NA|TRBV5-6
CASSYRSSGNTIYF
TGTGCCAGCAGCTACAGGAGCTCTGGAAACACCATATATTTT
>TRBJ2-7|NA|NA|TRBV5-1
CASSWTASSYEQYF
TGCGCCAGCAGCTGGACAGCGAGCTCCTACGAGCAGTACTTC
>TRBJ1-2|NA|once|TRBV5-1
CASSTGSNGYGYTF
TGCGCCAGCAGCACCGGGAGCAACGGCTATGGCTACACCTTC
>TRBJ1-6|TRBD1|NA|TRBV6-5
CASGLGDRHNSPLHF
TGTGCCAGCGGCCTGGGGGACAGGCATAATTCACCCCTCCACTTT
>TRBJ2-2|TRBD1|once|TRBV6-1
CASTGQGEVAGELFF
TGTGCCAGCACTGGACAGGGTGAAGTGGCCGGGGAGCTGTTTTTT
>TRBJ1-1|TRBD1|NA|TRBV6-6
CASRTIQGDGTEAFF
TGTGCCAGCAGAACTATCCAGGGGGATGGCACTGAAGCTTTCTTT
>TRBJ2-5|NA|NA|TRBV7-6
CASSLGAGGKQETQYF
TGTGCCAGCAGCTTAGGGGCCGGGGGAAAACAAGAGACCCAGTACTTC
>TRBJ1-1|NA|few|TRBV5-6
CASSWGGRDTEAFF
TGTGCCAGCAGCTGGGGGGGAAGGGACACTGAAGCTTTCTTT
>TRBJ2-7|TRBD1|NA|TRBV12-5
CASVNDRGGYEQYF
TGTGCTAGTGTCAATGACAGGGGAGGATACGAGCAGTACTTC
>TRBJ1-3|NA|NA|TRBV6-5
CASSSSWGGSGNTIYF
TGTGCCAGCAGTTCTTCCTGGGGAGGGTCTGGAAACACCATATATTTT
>TRBJ1-6|NA|NA|TRBV6-6
CASRSSGLLNSPLHF
TGTGCCAGCAGGTCTAGCGGGCTCCTCAATTCACCCCTCCACTTT
>TRBJ1-4|NA|NA|TRBV21-1
CASSYLTEVATNEKLFF
TGTGCCAGCAGCTATCTGACAGAAGTTGCAACTAATGAAAAACTGTTTTTT
>TRBJ2-7|TRBD1|few|TRBV2
CASTVDRGQIEQYF
TGTGCCAGCACCGTAGACAGGGGGCAAATCGAGCAGTACTTC
>TRBJ2-5|TRBD2|NA|TRBV18
CASSPVTSGGETQYF
TGTGCCAGCTCACCAGTGACTAGCGGGGGAGAGACCCAGTACTTC
>TRBJ2-2|TRBD1|NA|TRBV2
CASRGTGGSGELFF
TGTGCCAGCAGGGGGACAGGGGGATCCGGGGAGCTGTTTTTT
>TRBJ2-3|TRBD2|NA|TRBV5-8
CASSLPSGGLITDTQYF
TGTGCCAGCAGCTTGCCTAGCGGGGGACTGATCACAGATACGCAGTATTTT
>TRBJ1-2|TRBD1|NA|TRBV6-1
CASSWGQGPTSYTF
TGTGCCAGCAGTTGGGGACAGGGTCCAACCAGCTACACCTTC
>TRBJ2-5|TRBD2|NA|TRBV5-4
CASSFRAGGSQETQYF
TGTGCCAGCAGCTTCAGGGCGGGGGGCAGCCAAGAGACCCAGTACTTC
>TRBJ1-1|NA|once|TRBV29-1
CSVGKGRGDTEAFF
TGCAGCGTTGGAAAGGGGCGCGGAGACACTGAAGCTTTCTTT
>TRBJ2-3|NA|NA|TRBV6-4
CASSDSRDNSTDTQYF
TGTGCCAGCAGTGACTCACGGGACAACAGCACAGATACGCAGTATTTT
>TRBJ2-7|TRBD2|NA|TRBV11-1
CASSEGLAKYEQYF
TGTGCCAGCAGCGAGGGACTAGCGAAGTACGAGCAGTACTTC
>TRBJ2-1|TRBD1|NA|TRBV7-3
CASSSQGASYNEQFF
TGTGCCAGCAGCTCCCAGGGGGCGAGCTACAATGAGCAGTTCTTC
>TRBJ1-6|NA|NA|TRBV7-2
CASSPRRQGMGSPLHF
TGTGCCAGCAGCCCCAGACGGCAGGGGATGGGTTCACCCCTCCACTTT
>TRBJ2-1|NA|NA|TRBV5-1
CASSSSLGQLGYNEQFF
TGCGCCAGCAGCTCGTCGCTGGGGCAGCTAGGGTACAATGAGCAGTTCTTC
>TRBJ1-1|NA|once|TRBV4-2
CASSPPQQANTEAFF
TGTGCCAGCAGCCCCCCTCAACAGGCCAACACTGAAGCTTTCTTT
>TRBJ1-5|NA|once|TRBV5-1
CASSPAGISNQPQHF
TGCGCCAGCAGCCCGGCAGGTATTAGCAATCAGCCCCAGCATTTT
>TRBJ2-7|NA|NA|TRBV11-2
CASSLQANYEQYF
TGTGCCAGCAGCTTACAGGCAAACTACGAGCAGTACTTC
>TRBJ2-7|NA|NA|TRBV19
CASSAKGGRGGYEQYF
TGTGCCAGTAGCGCCAAGGGAGGGAGGGGGGGATACGAGCAGTACTTC
>TRBJ1-1|NA|large|TRBV7-3
CASSKQGNTEAFF
TGTGCCAGCAGCAAACAGGGGAACACTGAAGCTTTCTTT
>TRBJ2-1|NA|NA|TRBV9
CASSVGSGNEQFF
TGTGCCAGCAGCGTAGGGAGCGGTAATGAGCAGTTCTTC
>TRBJ2-1|TRBD1|NA|TRBV7-9
CASSPTGVAYNEQFF
TGTGCCAGCAGCCCCACAGGGGTTGCCTACAATGAGCAGTTCTTC
>TRBJ2-7|TRBD2|NA|TRBV29-1
CSVEALSSGGGNEQYF
TGCAGCGTTGAAGCCCTAAGTAGCGGGGGAGGGAACGAGCAGTACTTC
>TRBJ2-3|TRBD2|NA|TRBV2
CASSPGGGFTDTQYF
TGTGCCAGCTCCCCGGGCGGGGGTTTCACAGATACGCAGTATTTT
>TRBJ1-3|NA|NA|TRBV6-1
CASTGSGNTIYF
TGTGCCAGCACAGGCTCTGGAAACACCATATATTTT
>TRBJ1-4|NA|NA|TRBV5-5
CASSFLGEKLFF
TGTGCCAGCAGCTTCCTGGGCGAAAAACTGTTTTTT
>TRBJ1-1|NA|NA|TRBV7-2
CASSLVAQGGTEAFF
TGTGCCAGCAGCTTAGTGGCACAGGGTGGCACTGAAGCTTTCTTT
>TRBJ2-3|NA|NA|TRBV30
CAWSVKLDTQYF
TGTGCCTGGAGTGTAAAGCTAGATACGCAGTATTTT
>TRBJ1-2|TRBD1|NA|TRBV4-2
CASSLSGQGPGGYTF
TGTGCCAGCAGCCTCTCCGGACAGGGACCTGGGGGCTACACCTTC
>TRBJ2-7|NA|NA|TRBV7-2
CASSSIYEQYF
TGTGCCAGCAGCTCCATCTACGAGCAGTACTTC
>TRBJ1-5|TRBD1|NA|TRBV2
CASTPGQTSTQPQHF
TGTGCCAGCACTCCGGGACAGACTTCTACCCAGCCCCAGCATTTT
>TRBJ1-2|NA|NA|TRBV30
CAWSGQSNYGYTF
TGTGCCTGGAGCGGTCAATCTAACTATGGCTACACCTTC
>TRBJ2-5|TRBD1|NA|TRBV7-2
CASNNRGRVGETQYF
TGTGCCAGCAACAACAGGGGGCGAGTTGGAGAGACCCAGTACTTC
>TRBJ1-6|TRBD1|few|TRBV30
CAWSEKQGAYSPLHF
TGTGCCTGGAGCGAGAAACAGGGGGCGTATTCACCCCTCCACTTT
>TRBJ2-3|NA|few|TRBV27
CASSILNGGGIDTQYF
TGTGCCAGCAGTATCCTTAATGGCGGGGGCATTGATACGCAGTATTTT
>TRBJ1-3|NA|NA|TRBV28
CASSSRGALFLSGNTIYF
TGTGCCAGCAGCTCTCGGGGGGCCCTCTTTCTCTCTGGAAACACCATATATTTT
>TRBJ2-7|TRBD1|NA|TRBV18
CASSPNRQGADEQYF
TGTGCCAGCTCACCAAATCGACAGGGGGCTGACGAGCAGTACTTC
>TRBJ2-1|TRBD2|NA|TRBV4-2
CASSRTTGTSALSSYNEQFF
TGTGCCAGCAGCCGAACTACCGGGACTAGCGCCCTTAGCTCCTACAATGAGCAGTTCTTC
>TRBJ2-3|TRBD2|NA|TRBV7-9
CAPGLAGTDTQYF
TGTGCCCCCGGACTAGCGGGCACAGATACGCAGTATTTT
>TRBJ2-7|TRBD1|NA|TRBV19
CASKSADRSYEQYF
TGTGCCAGTAAGTCGGCGGACAGGTCCTACGAGCAGTACTTC
>TRBJ1-1|TRBD1|NA|TRBV5-1
CASSLGQGRTEAFF
TGCGCCAGCAGCTTGGGACAGGGAAGGACTGAAGCTTTCTTT
>TRBJ1-3|TRBD1|NA|TRBV30
CAWSVQGGIGNTIYF
TGTGCCTGGAGTGTACAAGGGGGCATTGGAAACACCATATATTTT
>TRBJ2-5|NA|NA|TRBV9
CASSQNFQETQYF
TGTGCCAGCAGCCAGAATTTCCAAGAGACCCAGTACTTC
>TRBJ1-6|NA|NA|TRBV2
CASSYREEVTYNSPLHF
TGTGCCAGCAGCTACAGGGAAGAGGTTACCTATAATTCACCCCTCCACTTT
>TRBJ1-1|NA|once|TRBV7-3
CASSVGRGSTEAFF
TGTGCCAGCAGCGTCGGCCGAGGGAGCACTGAAGCTTTCTTT
>TRBJ2-3|NA|NA|TRBV7-9
CASSPVSGGTDTQYF
TGTGCCAGCAGCCCGGTGTCAGGGGGCACAGATACGCAGTATTTT